The 32 T cell receptor beta chains below all came from one sample that was sequenced in a study of cytomegalovirus exposure and HLA in healthy donors. Primers: 60 Vbeta forward and 13 Jbeta reverse. Profiling relied on immunoSEQ multiplex PCR, and the TCRdb table lists in-frame clones only, not all of them. This sample has around 160,000 clones, with around three quarters found just once. Sequenced input: PBMCs. All receptors come from a woman aged 40 to 50 in good health and CMV-seropositive.

This clone appeared a single time. The rearrangement links TRBV30 to TRBJ1-4, with D perhaps TRBD1 (5 bases). Germline V gene lookup returns CDR1 GTSNPN and CDR2 SVGIG (reference sequence). The CDR3 runs to 13 residues. Trimming took off 1 base at V and 6 bases at J, with 9 bases between the two ends. Here the CDR3 DNA reads TGTGCCTGGAGTGAAGGAGGGGATGAAAAACTGTTTTTT. It encodes CAWSEGGDEKLFF.

The chain has TRBV6-1 and TRBJ1-5; maybe TRBD1 (5 bases). The germline V gene encodes CDR1 MNHNS and CDR2 SASEGT. V was clipped by 4 bases and J by 3 bases, with 19 bases between them. The CDR3 covers 17 residues. In DNA form, the CDR3 reads TGTGCCAGCAGTGCCCTCGGCGGGGACGGTAACAATCAGCCCCAGCATTTT. Protein sequence: CASSALGGDGNNQPQHF.

This clone was seen a handful of times. The chain employs TRBV19 and TRBJ2-7; 9 nucleotides align to TRBD1. CDR3 length: 14 residues. V lost 5 bases and J lost 4; bases outside the gene matches: 6. Germline V gives CDR1 LNHDA, CDR2 SQIVND (reference sequence). The CDR3 DNA reads TGTGCCAGTAGTCCGGGACAGGGTACGTACGAGCAGTACTTC. Translating gives CASSPGQGTYEQYF.

The chain carries TRBV2 and TRBJ1-3; D may be TRBD1 (6 bases). The germline gives CDR1 SNHLY, CDR2 FYNNEI. V was trimmed by 4 bases and J by 3 bases, leaving 10 bases between them. The CDR3 consists of 14 residues. CDR3 region: CASSGGGYGNTIYF. The CDR3 bases are TGTGCCAGCAGTGGAGGGGGATATGGAAACACCATATATTTT.

V and J are TRBV28 and TRBJ1-1, with TRBD1 matching over 7 bases. The CDR3 length is 17 residues. V was clipped by 4 bases and J by 0 bases; unmatched bases: 11. Germline CDR1 MDHEN, CDR2 SYDVKM. The CDR3 reads CASSSGGAGGMNTEAFF. CDR3 in DNA: TGTGCCAGCAGTTCAGGGGGGGCGGGGGGCATGAACACTGAAGCTTTCTTT.

This clone was observed once. This chain joins TRBV30 and TRBJ2-2, with D unclear. The CDR3 extends over 14 amino acids. Per the germline V gene, CDR1 is GTSNPN and CDR2 is SVGIG (reference sequence). V shed 3 bases and J shed 1 base, with 9 bases lying between them. CDR3 DNA: TGTGCCTGGAGAGGCCCAGGGAACACCGGGGAGCTGTTTTTT. Its protein product is CAWRGPGNTGELFF. The full variable domain, completed using reference TRBV30 and TRBJ2-2, is SQTIHQWPATLVQPVGSPLSLECTVEGTSNPNLYWYRQAAGRGLQLLFYSVGIGQISSEVPQNLSASRPQDRQFILSSKKLLLSDSGFYLCAWRGPGNTGELFFGEGSRLTVL.

This clone was counted a single time. This CDR3 is also generated by other DNA sequences in the sample. This sequence joins TRBV19 and TRBJ1-1, with 11 positions matching TRBD1. The CDR3 spans 14 residues. Germline loops: CDR1 LNHDA, CDR2 SQIVND (reference sequence). Losses at the gene ends were 5 bases for V and 4 bases for J; bases not matched to a gene: 3. The CDR3 reads CASSLGTGGTEAFF. CDR3 in DNA: TGTGCCAGTAGTCTTGGGACAGGGGGCACTGAAGCTTTCTTT.

This clone appeared a few times. The chain employs TRBV28 and TRBJ2-7; D is undetermined. V lost 8 bases and J 5 bases, leaving 13 bases between the germline ends. This CDR3 has 12 residues. Germline CDR1 reads MDHEN; CDR2 reads SYDVKM. The CDR3 DNA sequence: TGTGCCAGCCAGGTTACTCCTAACGAGCAGTACTTC. Translated, it gives CASQVTPNEQYF.

This clone was counted once. Additional DNA sequences in this sample encode the identical CDR3. The chain is built from TRBV5-1 and TRBJ1-2; 8 positions match TRBD1. Germline-derived CDR1 and CDR2 are SGHRS and YFSETQ. CDR3 length: 13 amino acids. V lost 1 base and J lost 5; bases outside the gene matches: 1. The CDR3 DNA follows: TGCGCCAGCAGCTTGAGGACAGGGTATGGCTACACCTTC. Protein: CASSLRTGYGYTF.

The chain is built from TRBV6-1 and TRBJ2-5, with TRBD2 identical over 11 bases. J gave up 5 bases and V 5 bases, and 7 bases lay outside the gene matches. The germline V gene encodes CDR1 MNHNS and CDR2 SASEGT. The CDR3 has 15 residues. CDR3 sequence reads: CASSLIAGGPETQYF. The CDR3 DNA sequence: TGTGCCAGCAGTCTCATAGCGGGGGGGCCCGAGACCCAGTACTTC.

This chain's CDR3 is CASSPERVRGAFF. The CDR3 nucleotides are TGTGCCAGCAGCCCAGAAAGGGTCCGGGGGGCTTTCTTT. The V and J genes are TRBV28 and TRBJ1-1; TRBD1 might be the D (5 bases). The V gene lost 6 bases and the J gene lost 11 bases, with 19 bases spanning the gap. The germline V gene has CDR1 MDHEN and CDR2 SYDVKM. The CDR3 length is 13 residues. The full variable domain, completed using reference TRBV28 and TRBJ1-1, is DVKVTQSSRYLVKRTGEKVFLECVQDMDHENMFWYRQDPGLGLRLIYFSYDVKMKEKGDIPEGYSVSREKKERFSLILESASTNQTSMYLCASSPERVRGAFFGQGTRLTVV.

This clone was counted only a few times. The CDR3 region has the DNA TGTGCCAGCAGTTTTACAGGGGGAATCACTGAAGCTTTCTTT. Residues: CASSFTGGITEAFF. The chain couples TRBV6-5 to TRBJ1-1; 8 nucleotides align to TRBD1. Trimming took 4 bases from V and 4 from J; bases not matched to a gene: 5. The CDR3 extends over 14 amino acids. Germline loops: CDR1 MNHEY, CDR2 SVGAGI.

This chain joins TRBV6-6 and TRBJ2-3; 7 bases fit TRBD2. The germline V gene encodes CDR1 MNHNY and CDR2 SVGAGI (reference sequence). The CDR3 has 15 residues. V was pared by 6 bases and J by 5 bases, with 11 bases of the junction left unmatched. The CDR3 loop reads CASSGERGWEDTQYF. In DNA form, the CDR3 reads TGTGCCAGCAGCGGCGAGCGGGGCTGGGAAGATACGCAGTATTTT.

The rearrangement uses TRBV5-6 and TRBJ2-7, with D possibly matching TRBD1 (6 bases). The CDR3 extends over 14 amino acids. Germline assignment: CDR1 SGHDT and CDR2 YYEEEE. V was cut by 3 bases and J by 3 bases, with 13 bases left in between. In nucleotides, the CDR3 is TGTGCCAGCAGCTCAGGCAGGGGAAACTACGAGCAGTACTTC. It is translated as CASSSGRGNYEQYF.

The chain recombines TRBV5-4 with TRBJ2-5; TRBD1 might be the D (6 bases). CDR3 length: 14 residues. The germline V and J ends were trimmed by 1 base and 5 bases, with 12 bases remaining between them. Looked up from germline, CDR1 is SGHNT and CDR2 is YYREEE (reference sequence). The CDR3 coding sequence is TGTGCCAGCAGCTTGTTCAACAGGGTTGAGACCCAGTACTTC. Its translation is CASSLFNRVETQYF.

Notes on this clone: Relative to the germline gene, one junction end is altered; a read error may explain this. The gene calls are TRBV5-4 and TRBJ2-1; 9 bases align to TRBD1. This CDR3 has 16 amino acids. Germline V gives CDR1 SGHNT, CDR2 YYREEE (reference sequence). The DNA for the CDR3 is TGCGCCAGCAGCCAGGGACAGGGAGTCACCTACAATGAGCAGTTCTTC. It yields the protein CASSQGQGVTYNEQFF.

There are a few counts of this clone. The chain combines TRBV9 with TRBJ2-1; D perhaps matches TRBD1 (5 bases). Trimming removed 0 bases from V and 8 bases from J, with 15 bases in between. The CDR3 runs to 15 residues. Per the germline V gene, CDR1 is SGDLS and CDR2 is YYNGEE. The CDR3 DNA reads as TGTGCCAGCAGCGTAGGGGTGGGGCTAGTCTATGAGCAGTTCTTC. Translated: CASSVGVGLVYEQFF.

The J gene is TRBJ1-2, the V gene TRBV4-1; weak D call: TRBD1 (6 bases). Germline CDR1 and CDR2: MGHRA and YSYEKL. The ends were cut back, 2 bases at V and 3 bases at J, with 28 bases in the middle. The CDR3 has 20 residues. CDR3 sequence: CASSQRSGAGRGIVYYGYTF. CDR3 nucleotides: TGCGCCAGCAGCCAAAGGTCGGGGGCGGGGAGGGGGATCGTTTACTATGGCTACACCTTC.

V usage is TRBV11-2 and J usage is TRBJ2-5; 8 nucleotides line up with TRBD1. This CDR3 region has 14 residues. V was clipped by 5 bases and J by 2 bases; unmatched bases: 4. CDR1 is SGHAT and CDR2 is FQNNGV in the germline V gene. The CDR3 nucleotides read TGTGCCAGCAGCGTCAGGGGGCCGCAAGAGACCCAGTACTTC. It translates to CASSVRGPQETQYF.

The sample holds one count of this clone. The sample contains more than one DNA sequence encoding this CDR3. The chain joins TRBV11-3 to TRBJ2-5, with 7 positions matching TRBD1. The CDR3 is 13 amino acids. Losses at the gene ends were 5 bases for V and 1 base for J; bases not matched to a gene: 1. Germline-derived CDR1 and CDR2 are SGHNT and YENEEA. This CDR3 is CASSRDSQETQYF. The CDR3 DNA reads as TGTGCCAGCAGCCGGGACAGCCAAGAGACCCAGTACTTC.

This clone was recorded a few times. V is TRBV5-4 and J is TRBJ2-6, with D possibly being TRBD2 (5 bases). The germline V gene has CDR1 SGHNT and CDR2 YYREEE (reference sequence). V was shortened by 0 bases and J by 3 bases, with 7 bases between the two germline ends. CDR3 size: 15 residues. CDR3 sequence: CASSLAGVGANVLTF. The CDR3 DNA reads as TGTGCCAGCAGCTTGGCCGGGGTTGGGGCCAACGTCCTGACTTTC. Full variable domain (remainder filled in from reference TRBV5-4 and TRBJ2-6): ETGVTQSPTHLIKTRGQQVTLRCSSQSGHNTVSWYQQALGQGPQFIFQYYREEENGRGNFPPRFSGLQFPNYSSELNVNALELDDSALYLCASSLAGVGANVLTFGAGSRLTVL.

The CDR3 loop is CAAGKAGVYEQYF. The DNA of the CDR3 is TGTGCCGCCGGAAAGGCAGGGGTCTACGAGCAGTACTTC. The J gene is TRBJ2-7, the V gene TRBV27, with a weak D call TRBD1 (6 bases). Trimming removed 11 bases from V and 3 bases from J, with 17 bases in between. The CDR3 sequence is 13 residues long. Germline CDR1 MNHEY, CDR2 SMNVEV (reference sequence).

The CDR3 DNA is TGTGCCAGCAGCCGAGGCGGGACAGGGGCCCGTGGCTACACCTTC. Translation gives CASSRGGTGARGYTF. The J gene is TRBJ1-2, the V gene TRBV5-6, with 10 bases matching TRBD1. In germline, CDR1 is SGHDT, CDR2 YYEEEE. The CDR3 sequence is 15 residues long. The V gene end was trimmed by 4 bases and the J gene end by 7 bases; junction bases not matched to a gene: 10.

The chain employs TRBV6-6 and TRBJ2-3, with D perhaps TRBD2 (7 bases). This CDR3 contains 15 residues. CDR1 is MNHNY and CDR2 is SVGAGI in the germline V gene (reference sequence). Trimming shortened V by 6 bases and J by 4 bases, and 17 bases separated the two germline ends. The CDR3 spells CASSPMGGRADTQYF. The CDR3 DNA sequence: TGTGCCAGCAGCCCGATGGGGGGGCGGGCAGATACGCAGTATTTT.

This clone occurred once. At one boundary the junction diverges from the germline segment, which might be a read error. V is TRBV27 and J is TRBJ2-1; 8 bases fit TRBD2. This CDR3 is built from 12 residues. The germline V gene has CDR1 MNHEY and CDR2 SMNVEV (reference sequence). The CDR3 bases are TGTGCCAGCAGTTTCCCGGGGGGGGTTTTGATCTTC. Its translation is CASSFPGGVLIF.

This chain connects TRBV7-9 to TRBJ2-1, with 9 bases identical to TRBD2. The trim removed 2 bases at V and 0 bases at J, leaving 8 bases unmatched. The CDR3 contains 18 residues. Germline loops: CDR1 SEHNR, CDR2 FQNEAQ (reference sequence). CDR3 sequence (DNA): TGTGCCAGCAGCTTATCGGTTAGCGGGGGAAGCTCCTACAATGAGCAGTTCTTC. This sequence encodes CASSLSVSGGSSYNEQFF.

This chain connects TRBV5-3 to TRBJ1-4; D is unresolved. TRBV5-3 is filed as an ORF, its function uncertain. The CDR3 runs 14 residues. The V end was cut by 0 bases, the J end by 8 bases, with 11 bases between. The DNA of the CDR3 is TGTGCCAGAAGCTTGGGACTATTGGGGGAAAAACTGTTTTTT. It codes for CARSLGLLGEKLFF.

The V and J genes are TRBV7-9 and TRBJ2-1, with a possible D match to TRBD1 (6 bases). Germline CDR1 and CDR2: SEHNR and FQNEAQ (reference sequence). The CDR3 consists of 14 residues. Trimming left V 4 bases short and J 6 bases short, with 13 bases between. The CDR3 reads CASSYRTESNEQFF. DNA for the CDR3: TGTGCCAGCAGCTACCGGACAGAGTCCAATGAGCAGTTCTTC.

In nucleotides, the CDR3 is TGTGCCAGCTCACCACCGCAGGGATTGAACGAGCAGTACTTC. The encoded protein is CASSPPQGLNEQYF. The rearrangement uses TRBV18 and TRBJ2-7, with a possible D match to TRBD1 (5 bases). The CDR3 covers 14 residues. V lost 0 bases and J lost 5, with 11 bases in between. Germline V CDR1 and CDR2: KGHSH, LQKENI.

The chain joins TRBV15 to TRBJ1-1; perhaps TRBD1 as D (5 bases). CDR3 length equals 18 residues. Germline assignment: CDR1 LNHNV and CDR2 YYDKDF (reference sequence). V shed 0 bases and J shed 0 bases, with 17 bases lying between them. The CDR3 loop is CATSREARRDRMNTEAFF. The CDR3 DNA is TGTGCCACCAGCAGAGAAGCTAGGAGGGACCGAATGAACACTGAAGCTTTCTTT.

The V gene is TRBV27, the J gene TRBJ1-2; a possible D gene is TRBD1 (5 bases). V was trimmed by 6 bases and J by 1 base, leaving 12 bases between them. CDR1 is MNHEY, CDR2 SMNVEV, per germline (reference sequence). There are 14 residues in the CDR3. CDR3 residues: CASRRTGDNYGYTF. The CDR3 DNA reads TGTGCCAGCAGGCGTACAGGTGATAACTATGGCTACACCTTC.

CDR3 DNA sequence: TGTGCCAGCAGTGAAGAGGGACTATTAAAAGAGACCCAGTACTTC. Its protein product is CASSEEGLLKETQYF. The chain is built from TRBV2 and TRBJ2-5; 7 bases match TRBD2. Germline CDR1 reads SNHLY; CDR2 reads FYNNEI. V trimming: 1 base; J trimming: 3 bases; junction bases outside the gene matches: 5. This CDR3 comprises 15 residues.